These 24 T cell receptor beta chains originate from one sample sequenced in a study of blood T cells in healthy people across ages. It was with a sample-barcoded 5' primer and a J-beta primer mix that a second PCR of roughly 7 to 12 cycles was run. TCRdb used MiXCR to reprocess the 5' RACE reads, holding one entry per CDR3 protein. This table holds fewer than 750,000 distinct CDR3 sequences, over 40% found once. Specimen: blood. The receptor source for this set is a woman of 80 years or more in good health.

In its sample, this clonotype was seen many times. The V and J genes are TRBV20-1 and TRBJ2-7; a possible D gene is TRBD2 (7 bases). Trimming shortened V by 6 bases and J by 1 base, and 16 bases separated the two germline ends. CDR3 length equals 14 residues. CDR1 and CDR2 from the germline V gene are DFQATT and SNEGSKA (reference sequence). CDR3 DNA: TGCAGTGCGAATCAGAGGGGGGGATCCTACGAGCAGTACTTC. Translated: CSANQRGGSYEQYF.

The rearrangement uses TRBV25-1 and TRBJ2-3; TRBD1 might be the D (5 bases). This CDR3 is 18 amino acids long. Between the trimmed V and J ends, which lost 2 bases and 7 bases, there was a span of 25 bases. Germline V gives CDR1 MGHDK, CDR2 SYGVNS. The CDR3 bases are TGTGCCAGCAGTGAAGGGGTCCAAAGCGCAATAGGGGCTCATACGCAGTATTTT. It yields the protein CASSEGVQSAIGAHTQYF.

This sequence joins TRBV20-1 and TRBJ1-5, with D hard to call. CDR1 and CDR2 from the germline V gene are DFQATT and SNEGSKA (reference sequence). Trimming shortened V by 0 bases and J by 11 bases, and 17 bases separated the two germline ends. CDR3 size: 14 residues. The chain's CDR3 is CSARDPGGSGSQHF. The CDR3, as DNA: TGCAGTGCTAGAGATCCAGGAGGAAGTGGATCCCAGCATTTT.

In DNA, the CDR3 is TGCAGTGCTACGGTCTCGGGCACAGATACGCAGTATTTT. This gives the protein CSATVSGTDTQYF. The rearrangement joins TRBV20-1 to TRBJ2-3, with unresolved D. Trimming pared 4 bases from V and 1 base from J, leaving 9 bases between. The length of the CDR3 is 13 residues. Germline V gives CDR1 DFQATT, CDR2 SNEGSKA (reference sequence).

CDR3 in DNA: TGCGCCTGTGGAGGTACAGATACGCAGTATTTT. It specifies CACGGTDTQYF. This sequence joins TRBV4-1 and TRBJ2-3; D is possibly TRBD2 (5 bases). Trimming took 11 bases from V and 3 from J, leaving 9 bases between them. Germline V gene data show CDR1 as MGHRA and CDR2 as YSYEKL. The CDR3 is 11 amino acids.

V and J are TRBV4-1 and TRBJ1-1; D remains ambiguous. The length of the CDR3 is 15 residues. Germline V gives CDR1 MGHRA, CDR2 YSYEKL. The germline V and J ends were trimmed by 4 bases and 3 bases, with 15 bases remaining between them. The chain's CDR3 is CASSLGPGEDTEAFF. CDR3 bases: TGCGCCAGCAGCCTCGGGCCCGGAGAGGACACTGAAGCTTTCTTT.

The chain joins TRBV10-3 to TRBJ2-4, with TRBD1 matching over 9 bases. The J call may be mistaken, given a closer DNA end match to TRBJ2-7. CDR1 and CDR2 (germline): ENHRY, SYGVKD. The CDR3 has 14 residues. As DNA, the CDR3 is TGTGCCATCAGCGAACAGGGGGCGCACCACGAGCAGTACTTC. It codes for CAISEQGAHHEQYF.

This clonotype was picked up many times. The chain combines TRBV20-1 with TRBJ1-2; D is possibly TRBD1 (5 bases). V was cut by 1 base and J by 7 bases, with 13 bases left in between. The CDR3 length is 13 residues. In germline, CDR1 is DFQATT, CDR2 SNEGSKA (reference sequence). DNA for the CDR3: TGCAGTGCTAGAGGGGGGGATACTCGTGGCTACACCTTC. Encoded protein: CSARGGDTRGYTF.

The chain combines TRBV11-3 with TRBJ2-1, with D perhaps matching TRBD2 (6 bases). V was clipped by 2 bases and J by 9 bases, with 14 bases between them. Germline V CDR1 and CDR2: SGHNT, YENEEA. The CDR3 consists of 14 residues. The CDR3 here is CASSLRERVSEQFF. CDR3 in DNA: TGTGCCAGCAGCTTACGGGAGAGGGTTAGTGAGCAGTTCTTC.

The gene calls are TRBV27 and TRBJ2-6; D possibly corresponds to TRBD2 (6 bases). Trimming took off 1 base at V and 2 bases at J, with 15 bases between the two ends. The CDR3 consists of 18 residues. Germline CDR1 MNHEY, CDR2 SMNVEV (reference sequence). The DNA of the CDR3 is TGTGCCAGCAGTTTATTCGGGAGAAAGGTCCCTGGGGCCAACGTCCTGACTTTC. Residues: CASSLFGRKVPGANVLTF.

Concerning this clonotype: Sequence at one end of the junction differs from germline and may be a read error. The rearrangement links TRBV9 to TRBJ2-7; TRBD2 might be the D (5 bases). CDR1 is SGDLS, CDR2 YYNGEE, per germline. The CDR3 is made up of 14 amino acids. The CDR3 nucleotides are TGTGCCTGCAGCGTAGGTGGGAGAAAAGAGGCCCAGTACTTC. Translation: CACSVGGRKEAQYF.

This chain connects TRBV7-2 to TRBJ2-5; 7 nucleotides line up with TRBD1. Looked up from germline, CDR1 is SGHTA and CDR2 is FQGNSA. The CDR3 is 15 amino acids. Trimming at V came to 5 bases and at J to 2 bases, leaving 8 bases not matched to a gene. This CDR3 reads CASSLYRGPQETQYF. The CDR3 DNA sequence: TGTGCCAGCAGCCTGTACAGGGGACCACAAGAGACCCAGTACTTC.

This clonotype was recorded many times. The chain joins TRBV11-2 to TRBJ2-1; no clear D. The CDR3 runs to 12 residues. V dropped 7 bases and J dropped 7 bases, with 11 bases sitting between them. Per germline, CDR1 SGHAT and CDR2 FQNNGV. The CDR3 loop reads CASNSIGNEQFF. For the CDR3, the DNA is TGTGCCAGCAACAGTATCGGGAATGAGCAGTTCTTC. Full variable domain (outside the CDR3, taken from reference TRBV11-2 and TRBJ2-1): EAGVAQSPRYKIIEKRQSVAFWCNPISGHATLYWYQQILGQGPKLLIQFQNNGVVDDSQLPKDRFSAERLKGVDSTLKIQPAKLEDSAVYLCASNSIGNEQFFGPGTRLTVL.

This clonotype was found a few times. V and J are TRBV12-3 or TRBV12-4 and TRBJ1-2, with a possible D match to TRBD1 (5 bases). V dropped 4 bases and J dropped 0 bases, with 12 bases sitting between them. The length of the CDR3 is 15 residues. CDR3: CASSSGIGANYGYTF. CDR3 coding DNA: TGTGCCAGCAGTTCTGGGATAGGGGCTAACTATGGCTACACCTTC.

V usage is TRBV20-1 and J usage is TRBJ2-7, with TRBD2 identical over 10 bases. The trim removed 2 bases at V and 2 bases at J, leaving 3 bases unmatched. CDR1 is DFQATT, CDR2 SNEGSKA, per germline (reference sequence). This CDR3 contains 14 residues. The CDR3, as DNA: TGCAGTGCTAGACGACTAGCGGGTCCCTACGAGCAGTACTTC. Translating gives CSARRLAGPYEQYF.

The gene calls are TRBV19 and TRBJ2-3; D is tentatively TRBD1 or TRBD2 (5 bases each). CDR3 length: 15 amino acids. Germline-derived CDR1 and CDR2 are LNHDA and SQIVND (reference sequence). V lost 6 bases, J lost 3 bases, and 16 bases lay in between. CDR3 bases: TGTGCCAGTAGCACCGGGGCGATAGGAACAGATACGCAGTATTTT. Amino acids: CASSTGAIGTDTQYF. Full variable domain (remainder filled in from reference TRBV19 and TRBJ2-3): DGGITQSPKYLFRKEGQNVTLSCEQNLNHDAMYWYRQDPGQGLRLIYYSQIVNDFQKGDIAEGYSVSREKKESFPLTVTSAQKNPTAFYLCASSTGAIGTDTQYFGPGTRLTVL.

The chain uses TRBV14 and TRBJ1-1; 9 bases are a match to TRBD1. In germline, CDR1 is SGHDN, CDR2 FVKESK. V gave up 4 bases and J gave up 1 base; unmatched junction bases: 7. The length of the CDR3 is 16 residues. DNA for the CDR3: TGTGCCAGCAGCCTCGGGACAGGGCGAGGGAACACTGAAGCTTTCTTT. Protein sequence: CASSLGTGRGNTEAFF.

This clonotype was seen at least ten times. The rearrangement links TRBV18 to TRBJ1-5, with D maybe TRBD1 (5 bases). The germline gives CDR1 KGHSH, CDR2 LQKENI. V was cut by 8 bases and J by 0 bases, with 11 bases left in between. This CDR3 is 14 amino acids long. The DNA of the CDR3 is TGTGCCAGCAGCCCGGGGGGTAGCAATCAGCCCCAGCATTTT. Protein product: CASSPGGSNQPQHF.

This clonotype has a count of ten or more. The chain employs TRBV29-1 and TRBJ2-5; D unresolved. Between the trimmed V and J ends, which lost 5 bases and 5 bases, there was a span of 9 bases. The CDR3 loop spans 11 amino acids. Germline V gene sequence: CDR1 SQVTM, CDR2 ANQGSEA. CDR3: CSVLQLETQYF. CDR3 DNA: TGCAGCGTTCTCCAGCTGGAGACCCAGTACTTC.

This chain joins TRBV7-9 and TRBJ2-5; 15 bases are shared with TRBD2. J gave up 11 bases and V 0 bases, and 13 bases lay outside the gene matches. The V gene's germline CDR1 is SEHNR and CDR2 FQNEAQ (reference sequence). The CDR3 loop spans 18 amino acids. In nucleotides, the CDR3 is TGTGCCAGCAGCTTAGCCCCCGGGACTAGCGGGAGGAACAATGAGCAGTACTTC. Translated, it gives CASSLAPGTSGRNNEQYF.

The table lists this clonotype with a few counts. V usage is TRBV7-2 and J usage is TRBJ2-3; 16 bases match TRBD2. This CDR3 is built from 17 residues. The V gene end was trimmed by 5 bases and the J gene end by 4 bases; junction bases not matched to a gene: 6. Germline CDR1 reads SGHTA; CDR2 reads FQGNSA. CDR3 in DNA: TGTGCCAGCAGCCCCTCCGGGACTAGCGGGGGGGCAGATACGCAGTATTTT. Protein: CASSPSGTSGGADTQYF. Based on the CDR3 plus reference TRBV7-2 and TRBJ2-3, the full variable domain is GAGVSQSPSNKVTEKGKDVELRCDPISGHTALYWYRQSLGQGLEFLIYFQGNSAPDKSGLPSDRFSAERTGGSVSTLTIQRTQQEDSAVYLCASSPSGTSGGADTQYFGPGTRLTVL.

This chain joins TRBV27 and TRBJ1-1; D unresolved. The germline V and J ends were trimmed by 2 bases and 0 bases, with 7 bases remaining between them. Germline V CDR1 and CDR2: MNHEY, SMNVEV (reference sequence). The CDR3 is 14 residues long. The CDR3 DNA reads as TGTGCCAGCAGTTTACGCTTACTGAACACTGAAGCTTTCTTT. Its translation: CASSLRLLNTEAFF.

The chain employs TRBV12-3 or TRBV12-4 and TRBJ1-2, with 8 bases that match TRBD1. V shed 7 bases, J shed 8 bases, and the junction held 12 bases outside the gene matches. This CDR3 has 14 amino acids. CDR3 region: CASTIQGGLRGYTF. The CDR3 nucleotides are TGTGCCAGCACAATACAGGGGGGACTGAGAGGCTACACCTTC.

The chain links TRBV29-1 to TRBJ2-7; 8 bases line up with TRBD2. The assigned J gene may be wrong: the sequence end matches TRBJ2-5 better. The CDR3 spans 12 residues. Germline V gene lookup returns CDR1 SQVTM and CDR2 ANQGSEA. The CDR3 DNA sequence: TGCAGCGCTCGGGAGGGCCTTGAGACCCAGTACTTC. The encoded protein is CSAREGLETQYF.